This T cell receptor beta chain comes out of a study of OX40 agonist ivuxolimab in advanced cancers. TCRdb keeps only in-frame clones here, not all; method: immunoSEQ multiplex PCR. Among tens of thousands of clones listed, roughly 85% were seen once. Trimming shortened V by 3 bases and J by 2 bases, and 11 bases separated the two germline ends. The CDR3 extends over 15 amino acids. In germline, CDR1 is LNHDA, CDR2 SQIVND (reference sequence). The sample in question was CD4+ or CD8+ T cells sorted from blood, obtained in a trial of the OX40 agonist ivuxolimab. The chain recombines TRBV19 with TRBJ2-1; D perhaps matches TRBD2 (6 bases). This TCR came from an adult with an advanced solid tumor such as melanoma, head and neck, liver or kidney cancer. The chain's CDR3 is CASSMLVAAYNEQFF. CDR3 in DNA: TGTGCCAGTAGTATGCTCGTAGCGGCCTACAATGAGCAGTTCTTC.